The 29 T cell receptor beta chains in this list originate from one sample, sequenced in a study of blood T cell repertoires in COVID-19. The data were produced by immunoSEQ multiplex PCR, yet TCRdb's version contains in-frame clones alone and is incomplete. The table lists some 150,000 clones, approximately 78% of them singletons. The sample was PBMCs or T cells enriched from blood (not recorded which). Receptors originate from a woman aged 45-65 years who had recovered from COVID-19.

The V and J genes are TRBV4-2 and TRBJ1-2; perhaps TRBD1 as D (6 bases). This CDR3 comprises 15 residues. Trimming cost V 3 bases and J 3 bases, with 14 bases left between them. Germline values: CDR1 LGHNA, CDR2 YNFKEQ. CDR3 loop: CASSQISGGHYGYTF. Written as DNA, the CDR3 is TGTGCCAGCAGCCAGATCTCCGGGGGGCACTATGGCTACACCTTC.

This clone was recorded once. This chain uses TRBV27 with TRBJ2-1; D is uncertain. Germline-derived CDR1 and CDR2 are MNHEY and SMNVEV (reference sequence). The CDR3 runs 13 residues. The V end lost 9 bases, the J end lost 0 bases, and 9 bases lay between the germline ends. The chain's CDR3 is CASRAFSYNEQFF. CDR3 DNA sequence: TGTGCCAGTCGAGCTTTCTCCTACAATGAGCAGTTCTTC.

The chain has TRBV12-3 or TRBV12-4 and TRBJ1-1; D gene ambiguous. CDR3 size: 13 residues. V lost 8 bases and J lost 0, with 10 bases in between. The DNA of the CDR3 is TGTGCCAGCTGTGGGGAGCTGAACACTGAAGCTTTCTTT. Translation gives CASCGELNTEAFF.

The genes are TRBV4-1 and TRBJ2-3; 9 bases are shared with TRBD1. V lost 4 bases to trimming and J lost 0 bases; unmatched junction nucleotides: 5. Germline V gives CDR1 MGHRA, CDR2 YSYEKL. The CDR3 is made up of 16 amino acids. CDR3 amino acids: CASSPQGAQSTDTQYF. Here the CDR3 DNA reads TGCGCCAGCAGCCCACAGGGGGCCCAAAGCACAGATACGCAGTATTTT.

This clone was counted once. The V and J genes are TRBV5-1 and TRBJ1-1; D is unclear. V was trimmed by 3 bases and J by 5 bases, leaving 14 bases between them. The CDR3 sequence is 14 residues long. Per the germline V gene, CDR1 is SGHRS and CDR2 is YFSETQ. The CDR3 reads CASSSDQWRTEAFF. The CDR3 DNA sequence: TGCGCCAGCAGCTCCGACCAGTGGAGGACTGAAGCTTTCTTT.

V usage is TRBV18 and J usage is TRBJ2-2; TRBD1 is a possible D gene (6 bases). V shed 4 bases and J shed 5 bases, with 14 bases lying between them. Germline assignment: CDR1 KGHSH and CDR2 LQKENI. CDR3 size: 15 residues. The CDR3 loop is CASSRSGDNTGELFF. The CDR3 DNA reads as TGTGCCAGCTCACGCTCAGGGGATAATACCGGGGAGCTGTTTTTT.

This clone was recorded once. The chain uses TRBV12-3 or TRBV12-4 and TRBJ1-2; the D gene is possibly TRBD1 (6 bases). V was trimmed by 6 bases and J by 10 bases, leaving 15 bases between them. The CDR3 loop spans 12 amino acids. Here the CDR3 reads CASSPGHTVYTF. The CDR3, as DNA: TGTGCCAGCAGCCCGGGACACACCGTCTACACCTTC.

This chain links TRBV28 with TRBJ1-6; TRBD1 agrees at 9 bases. This CDR3 region has 15 residues. The germline V gene encodes CDR1 MDHEN and CDR2 SYDVKM. Unmatched junction bases numbered 4, after V lost 3 bases and J lost 7 bases. The CDR3 here is CASSLPGTGNSPLHF. CDR3 nucleotide sequence: TGTGCCAGCAGTTTGCCCGGGACAGGGAATTCACCCCTCCACTTT. The whole variable domain, filled in from reference TRBV28 and TRBJ1-6, reads DVKVTQSSRYLVKRTGEKVFLECVQDMDHENMFWYRQDPGLGLRLIYFSYDVKMKEKGDIPEGYSVSREKKERFSLILESASTNQTSMYLCASSLPGTGNSPLHFGNGTRLTVT.

The V gene is TRBV7-9, the J gene TRBJ2-1, with 8 bases identical to TRBD2. CDR1 SEHNR and CDR2 FQNEAQ come from the germline V gene (reference sequence). The CDR3 is 15 residues long. The junction had 5 bases not matched to a gene; V was cut back by 2 bases and J by 5 bases. This CDR3 reads CASSLTGRGDNEQFF. The CDR3 region has the DNA TGTGCCAGCAGCTTAACAGGGCGGGGGGACAATGAGCAGTTCTTC.

This chain uses TRBV7-6 with TRBJ1-1; 8 positions agree with TRBD1. The V gene end was trimmed by 5 bases and the J gene end by 1 base; junction bases not matched to a gene: 6. Germline-derived CDR1 and CDR2 are SGHVS and FNYEAQ. The length of the CDR3 is 15 residues. CDR3 DNA: TGTGCCAGCAGCCCCCGTGGACAGGGGAACACTGAAGCTTTCTTT. Translation: CASSPRGQGNTEAFF.

This clone was seen only once. The rearrangement joins TRBV5-1 to TRBJ1-6; possibly TRBD1 for D (5 bases). The CDR3 spans 16 residues. Germline CDR1 and CDR2: SGHRS and YFSETQ. Deletions cut 0 bases from V and 5 bases from J, with 12 bases between. CDR3 bases: TGCGCCAGCAGCTTGGTTGCGGGGACGAATAATTCACCCCTCCACTTT. It is translated as CASSLVAGTNNSPLHF. Filled out from reference TRBV5-1 and TRBJ1-6, the complete variable domain reads KAGVTQTPRYLIKTRGQQVTLSCSPISGHRSVSWYQQTPGQGLQFLFEYFSETQRNKGNFPGRFSGRQFSNSRSEMNVSTLELGDSALYLCASSLVAGTNNSPLHFGNGTRLTVT.

V and J are TRBV5-6 and TRBJ1-5; D not resolved. Trimming removed 3 bases at V and 8 bases at J, with 18 bases between. CDR1 is SGHDT and CDR2 is YYEEEE in the germline V gene. CDR3 length: 15 residues. The CDR3 DNA is TGTGCCAGCAGCTCGGCGAGGACCGAGGGCGAGCCCCAGCATTTT. Translation gives CASSSARTEGEPQHF.

V is TRBV15 and J is TRBJ1-6; tentatively, D is TRBD1 (5 bases). Germline CDR1 is LNHNV and CDR2 is YYDKDF (reference sequence). This CDR3 region has 17 residues. The V end was cut by 0 bases, the J end by 4 bases, with 13 bases between. The CDR3 is CATSRDGTGRYNSPLHF. The DNA of the CDR3 is TGTGCCACCAGCAGAGATGGGACCGGGAGGTATAATTCACCCCTCCACTTT.

This clone was counted a few times. The chain has TRBV28 and TRBJ2-1, with D possibly matching TRBD2 (5 bases). The V end lost 2 bases, the J end lost 9 bases, and 8 bases lay between the germline ends. CDR1 is MDHEN, CDR2 SYDVKM, per germline. The CDR3 runs to 12 residues. The CDR3 is CASSLRESEQFF. For the CDR3, the DNA is TGTGCCAGCAGTTTAAGGGAGTCTGAGCAGTTCTTC.

This chain links TRBV4-1 with TRBJ2-3; no reliable D call. Germline loops: CDR1 MGHRA, CDR2 YSYEKL. V was cut by 2 bases and J by 6 bases, with 9 bases left in between. The CDR3 contains 13 residues. CDR3 residues: CASSQRVMDTQYF. The CDR3 bases are TGCGCCAGCAGCCAAAGAGTCATGGATACGCAGTATTTT.

This clone came up many times. The chain recombines TRBV6-5 with TRBJ1-1; TRBD1 matches 8 bases. This CDR3 is built from 15 residues. The germline gives CDR1 MNHEY, CDR2 SVGAGI. With 2 bases clipped from V and 6 bases from J, the junction kept 8 bases outside the gene matches. Here the CDR3 DNA reads TGTGCCAGCAGTTACCGAGGACAGGGAGGCCCTGAAGCTTTCTTT. Its protein is CASSYRGQGGPEAFF.

The chain is built from TRBV29-1 and TRBJ1-2, with 10 bases that match TRBD1. V shed 8 bases, J shed 4 bases, and the junction held 7 bases outside the gene matches. CDR1 SQVTM and CDR2 ANQGSEA come from the germline V gene. CDR3 length: 13 amino acids. Here the CDR3 DNA reads TGCAGCTTTAGACAGGGGGCTGGCTATGGCTACACCTTC. Translated: CSFRQGAGYGYTF.

J is TRBJ1-2 and V is TRBV18; D remains ambiguous. The CDR3 consists of 15 residues. The V gene lost 3 bases and the J gene lost 1 base, with 12 bases spanning the gap. The germline V gene has CDR1 KGHSH and CDR2 LQKENI. CDR3 sequence reads: CASSPDRFFNYGYTF. CDR3 bases: TGTGCCAGCTCACCCGATCGGTTTTTTAACTATGGCTACACCTTC.

In the case of this clone: A single base separates this from a much larger clone, so it may be a read error. The V gene is TRBV28, the J gene TRBJ2-2; the match to TRBD1 covers 9 bases. The germline V gene has CDR1 MDHEN and CDR2 SYDVKM. The CDR3 runs 14 residues. CDR3 in DNA: TGTCCCACCTCTCCGGACAGGGGCGGGGGGGAGCTGTTTTTT. Its protein is CPTSPDRGGGELFF.

The rearrangement links TRBV6-5 to TRBJ2-2; 7 positions match TRBD1. With V trimmed by 10 bases and J by 1 base, 3 bases remained unmatched. Germline CDR1 reads MNHEY; CDR2 reads SVGAGI. The CDR3 has 13 amino acids. The CDR3 DNA sequence: TGTGCCACCAGGACAGGGAACACCGGGGAGCTGTTTTTT. It specifies CATRTGNTGELFF.

The rearrangement links TRBV27 to TRBJ1-5; possible D gene TRBD1, 5 bases. Germline V gene sequence: CDR1 MNHEY, CDR2 SMNVEV (reference sequence). Deletions cut 2 bases from V and 4 bases from J, with 6 bases between. This CDR3 is built from 13 residues. CDR3 bases: TGTGCCAGCAGTTTAAACAGGAATCAGCCCCAGCATTTT. Translating it yields CASSLNRNQPQHF.

As DNA, the CDR3 is TGTGCCAGCAGCTTGGTTAACAGGGGTACCGGAGAGACCCAGTACTTC. This sequence encodes CASSLVNRGTGETQYF. V and J are TRBV5-6 and TRBJ2-5; TRBD1 aligns across 7 bases. The CDR3 runs 16 residues. J was trimmed by 4 bases and V by 0 bases; bases with no gene match: 9. Germline CDR1 and CDR2: SGHDT and YYEEEE.

This chain links TRBV27 with TRBJ1-1; 7 bases match TRBD1. Trimming at V came to 0 bases and at J to 1 base, leaving 11 bases not matched to a gene. Germline CDR1 is MNHEY and CDR2 is SMNVEV (reference sequence). The CDR3 extends over 18 amino acids. The chain's CDR3 is CASSLSGGAGGPNTEAFF. DNA of the CDR3: TGTGCCAGCAGTTTATCGGGGGGAGCAGGGGGGCCGAACACTGAAGCTTTCTTT.

CDR3 nucleotides: TGTGCCAGCAGTGAAGGGTTAGGACAGGGCCGAAACATTCAGTACTTC. This sequence encodes CASSEGLGQGRNIQYF. V usage is TRBV2 and J usage is TRBJ2-4; the match to TRBD1 covers 8 bases. Looked up from germline, CDR1 is SNHLY and CDR2 is FYNNEI. CDR3 size: 16 residues. J was trimmed by 6 bases and V by 1 base; bases with no gene match: 8.

The chain recombines TRBV29-1 with TRBJ2-7; TRBD1 matches at 8 bases. V lost 7 bases, J lost 4 bases, and 3 bases stayed unmatched. Germline CDR1 SQVTM, CDR2 ANQGSEA. The length of the CDR3 is 11 residues. The CDR3 nucleotides are TGCAGCGGAAGGACAGGGTACGAGCAGTACTTC. Translating it yields CSGRTGYEQYF.

The gene calls are TRBV2 and TRBJ1-6, with no clear D. This CDR3 region has 10 residues. The germline V gene encodes CDR1 SNHLY and CDR2 FYNNEI. V lost 11 bases and J lost 9, with 8 bases in between. CDR3: CASEGSPLHF. CDR3 sequence (DNA): TGTGCCTCCGAGGGTTCACCCCTCCACTTT.

V is TRBV4-1 and J is TRBJ2-2; TRBD1 might be the D (6 bases). The CDR3 totals 16 residues. The germline gives CDR1 MGHRA, CDR2 YSYEKL. V was cut by 4 bases and J by 0 bases, with 12 bases left in between. The CDR3 DNA reads TGCGCCAGCAGCCCACAGGGCATATCGAACACCGGGGAGCTGTTTTTT. It is translated as CASSPQGISNTGELFF.

This clone has more than one count but fewer than ten. This chain connects TRBV27 to TRBJ1-1, with D perhaps TRBD1 (6 bases). This CDR3 comprises 17 residues. Trimming took off 5 bases at V and 2 bases at J, with 21 bases between the two ends. Germline CDR1 and CDR2: MNHEY and SMNVEV (reference sequence). The chain's CDR3 is CASSPGTPPQPNTEAFF. CDR3 in DNA: TGTGCCAGCAGTCCAGGGACACCACCTCAACCCAACACTGAAGCTTTCTTT.

The rearrangement links TRBV2 to TRBJ1-5; unclear D gene. The CDR3 extends over 16 amino acids. Trimming stripped 6 bases from V and 10 bases from J, with 25 bases between. Germline V gene data show CDR1 as SNHLY and CDR2 as FYNNEI. The CDR3 loop is CASRGGPTAVRGPQHF. The CDR3 nucleotides read TGTGCCAGCAGGGGAGGGCCTACAGCGGTTAGAGGACCCCAGCATTTT.